These T cell receptor beta chains were read from a single sample in a study of T cell changes during pregnancy in multiple sclerosis. Profiled with immunoSEQ multiplex PCR; TCRdb holds only in-frame clones, not every one. Of 45,000 to 60,000 clones in the sample, 75% to 95% were seen once. The sequencing used peripheral blood, collected after pregnancy. The receptor source for this set is a female donor in good health, enrolled as a control in a pregnancy study. Both conserved end residues are part of each CDR3. The order of the fields is V gene, clone size, D gene, J gene, CDR3 DNA, CDR3 protein. D genes are given only for firm matches. Clone size is shown for a subset of rows, as once, few, many or a class of expanded clone.

v_gene: TRBV7-9; abundance: .; d_gene: TRBD2; j_gene: TRBJ2-1; CDR3nt: TGTGCCAGCAGCACTCTAGCGGGAGGGCCTATAAATGAGCAGTTCTTC; CDR3aa: CASSTLAGGPINEQFF
v_gene: TRBV7-9; abundance: .; d_gene: .; j_gene: TRBJ1-1; CDR3nt: TGTGCCAGCAGCTTTACGGGGTTGAACACTGAAGCTTTCTTT; CDR3aa: CASSFTGLNTEAFF
v_gene: TRBV27; abundance: .; d_gene: .; j_gene: TRBJ2-5; CDR3nt: TGTGCCAGCTCAACTGTCGCGGGACAGCAAGAGACCCAGTACTTC; CDR3aa: CASSTVAGQQETQYF
v_gene: TRBV15; abundance: .; d_gene: TRBD2; j_gene: TRBJ2-1; CDR3nt: TGTGCCACCAGCAGAGATCGTGGCGCGGGGACTAGCGTTTATGAGCAGTTCTTC; CDR3aa: CATSRDRGAGTSVYEQFF
v_gene: TRBV2; abundance: .; d_gene: .; j_gene: TRBJ1-2; CDR3nt: TGTGCCAGCATGGAGTACACCGAGAACTATGGCTACACCTTC; CDR3aa: CASMEYTENYGYTF
v_gene: TRBV6-5; abundance: .; d_gene: .; j_gene: TRBJ1-1; CDR3nt: TGTGCCAGCAAATTGGACGGGAGGAACACTGAAGCTTTCTTT; CDR3aa: CASKLDGRNTEAFF
v_gene: TRBV27; abundance: .; d_gene: TRBD1; j_gene: TRBJ1-2; CDR3nt: TGTGCCAGCAGTATCGGGACAGGGAGGGACTATGGCTACACCTTC; CDR3aa: CASSIGTGRDYGYTF
v_gene: TRBV28; abundance: once; d_gene: TRBD1; j_gene: TRBJ1-5; CDR3nt: TGTGCCAGCAGTTCGGGACAGGGGGGAACTAATAGCAATCAGCCCCAGCATTTT; CDR3aa: CASSSGQGGTNSNQPQHF
v_gene: TRBV6-5; abundance: .; d_gene: .; j_gene: TRBJ1-2; CDR3nt: TGTGCCAGCAGCTCCTCGGACGGGATTCTATATGGCTACACCTTC; CDR3aa: CASSSSDGILYGYTF
v_gene: TRBV29-1; abundance: .; d_gene: .; j_gene: TRBJ1-5; CDR3nt: TGCAGCCCTGGGCTGATGCCTCAGCCCCAGCATTTT; CDR3aa: CSPGLMPQPQHF
v_gene: TRBV6-1; abundance: .; d_gene: .; j_gene: TRBJ2-7; CDR3nt: TGTGCCAGCAGTGAAGGCGGAACCGGAGGGGAGCAGTACTTC; CDR3aa: CASSEGGTGGEQYF
v_gene: TRBV2; abundance: .; d_gene: .; j_gene: TRBJ1-2; CDR3nt: TGTGCCAGCAGTCTGGGGGCGCTTAACTATGGCTACACCTTC; CDR3aa: CASSLGALNYGYTF
v_gene: TRBV15; abundance: .; d_gene: .; j_gene: TRBJ1-1; CDR3nt: TGTGCCACAAGACAGTCCGCGAACACTGAAGCTTTCTTT; CDR3aa: CATRQSANTEAFF
v_gene: TRBV2; abundance: .; d_gene: TRBD1; j_gene: TRBJ1-6; CDR3nt: TGTGCCAGCAGCGGGGATAGGGACAGTAATAATTCACCCCTCCACTTT; CDR3aa: CASSGDRDSNNSPLHF
v_gene: TRBV18; abundance: .; d_gene: TRBD2; j_gene: TRBJ2-7; CDR3nt: TGTGCCAGCTCACCAATTTCCCGGGAGGGGGGTCGAGAGCAGTACTTC; CDR3aa: CASSPISREGGREQYF